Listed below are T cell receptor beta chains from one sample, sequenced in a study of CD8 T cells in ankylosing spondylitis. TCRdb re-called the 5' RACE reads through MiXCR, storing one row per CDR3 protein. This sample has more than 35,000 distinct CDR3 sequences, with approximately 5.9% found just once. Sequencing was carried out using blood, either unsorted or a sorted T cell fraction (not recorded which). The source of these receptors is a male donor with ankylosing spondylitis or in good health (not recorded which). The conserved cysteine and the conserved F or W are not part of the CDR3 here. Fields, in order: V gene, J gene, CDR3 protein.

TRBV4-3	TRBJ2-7	ASSQDDRSSYEQY
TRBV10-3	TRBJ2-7	AISESGSYEQY
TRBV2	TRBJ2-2	ASSVSTLGTGELF
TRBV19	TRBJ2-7	ASSLQGIHEQY
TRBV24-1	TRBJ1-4	ATSDPDSLNNEKLF
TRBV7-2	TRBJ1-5	ASSGDMNQPQH
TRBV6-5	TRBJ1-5	ASSHTGTQDKNQPQH
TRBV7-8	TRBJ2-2	ASSPVVGQATGELF
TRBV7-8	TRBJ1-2	ASSLVASAYSYT
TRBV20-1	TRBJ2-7	SARDYSYEQY
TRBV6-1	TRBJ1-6	ASSEGTENSPLH
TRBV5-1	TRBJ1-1	ASSEGTGGPYATEAF
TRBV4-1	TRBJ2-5	ASSQVLAGGPIQETQY
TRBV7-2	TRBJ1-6	ASSLAGTGVGSPLH
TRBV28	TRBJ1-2	ASSLVAGSYGYT
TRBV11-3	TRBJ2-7	ASSLRGLASEQY
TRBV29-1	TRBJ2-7	SVEILPGQGSYEQY
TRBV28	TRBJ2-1	ASRISGFSSYNEQF
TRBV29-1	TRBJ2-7	SVEPGQGNYEQY
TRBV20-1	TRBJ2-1	SAINPGRDNEQF
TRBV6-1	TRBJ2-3	ASSEGIGTRGTQY
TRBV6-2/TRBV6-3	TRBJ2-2	ASRPRVAAGELF
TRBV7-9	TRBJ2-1	ASSLVFGQGMWNEQF
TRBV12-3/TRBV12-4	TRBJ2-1	TSRPSGLAGTPSYNEQF
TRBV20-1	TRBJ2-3	SARSTSALTQY
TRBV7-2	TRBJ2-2	ASSLVRSTGELF
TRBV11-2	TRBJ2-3	ASSFGHSGTDTQY
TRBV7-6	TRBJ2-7	ASSLTGSYSYEQY
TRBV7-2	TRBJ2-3	ASRLGGGTDTQY
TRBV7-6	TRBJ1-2	ASSLQPGPSYGYT
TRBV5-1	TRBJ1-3	ASSQTEKGTIY
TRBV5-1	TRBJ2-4	ASSLLTRGAKNIQY
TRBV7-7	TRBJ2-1	ASSLGTGGNEQF
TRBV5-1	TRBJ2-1	ASSLEGHQF
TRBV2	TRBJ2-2	ASSGPSNTGELF
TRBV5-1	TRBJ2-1	ASSFLLAGVDNEQF
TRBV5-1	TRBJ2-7	ASSLGSGQHYEQY
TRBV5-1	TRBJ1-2	ASSPRPGPTSGGYT
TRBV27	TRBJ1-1	ASSFQGTEAF
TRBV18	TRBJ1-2	ASSPRRGGHGYT
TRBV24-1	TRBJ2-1	ATSDLRGVFSNEQF
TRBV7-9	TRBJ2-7	ASSLRGGLEQY
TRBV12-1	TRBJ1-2	ASSFAGARGYT
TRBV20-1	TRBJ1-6	SARPSFGSPLH
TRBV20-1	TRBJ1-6	SARDGSRGQKRSPLH
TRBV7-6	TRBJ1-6	ASSLVGTGASPLH
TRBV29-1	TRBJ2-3	SVGPGLAGGRDTQY
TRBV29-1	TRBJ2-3	SAWWSSDTQY
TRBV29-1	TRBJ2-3	SVAGTSDVGTDTQY
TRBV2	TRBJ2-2	ASRGSGRELF
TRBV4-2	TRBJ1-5	ASSHGQGASLFDQPQH
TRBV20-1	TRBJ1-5	SAGGREQPQH
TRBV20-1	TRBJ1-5	SASGTDYSNQPQH